Listed below are T cell receptor beta chains from one sample, sequenced in a study of OX40 agonist ivuxolimab in advanced cancers. Here immunoSEQ multiplex PCR was the method, and the copy in TCRdb shows in-frame clones only, minus some. The table lists tens of thousands of clones, approximately 91% of them singletons. The sample was CD4+ or CD8+ T cells sorted from blood, taken in a trial of the OX40 agonist ivuxolimab. These receptors originate from an adult with an advanced solid tumor such as melanoma, head and neck, liver or kidney cancer. The CDR3 runs from the conserved cysteine through the conserved F or W. The D gene is left open where the match is weak. A row's size may be missing; if present it is once, few, many or a size class.

TRBJ2-7,-,TRBV19,-,CASSGTGDSYEQYF,TGTGCCAGTAGTGGGACTGGAGACTCCTACGAGCAGTACTTC
TRBJ1-3,-,TRBV6-5,few,CASSYQGQSGNTIYF,TGTGCCAGCAGTTACCAGGGGCAATCAGGAAACACCATATATTTT
TRBJ2-5,TRBD2,TRBV30,-,CAWGPGGKETQYF,TGTGCCTGGGGGCCGGGGGGGAAAGAGACCCAGTACTTC
TRBJ1-3,-,TRBV27,-,CASRRNSQITGNTIYF,TGTGCCAGCCGCAGGAACAGCCAAATAACTGGAAACACCATATATTTT
TRBJ2-1,-,TRBV28,-,CASSLGVGEQFF,TGTGCCAGCAGTTTAGGTGTAGGTGAGCAGTTCTTC
TRBJ2-7,TRBD1,TRBV30,-,CASTGTGAYEQYF,TGTGCCTCCACCGGGACAGGAGCCTACGAGCAGTACTTC
TRBJ1-2,-,TRBV20-1,-,CSAGDGYTF,TGCAGTGCAGGGGATGGCTACACCTTC
TRBJ2-7,TRBD2,TRBV6-5,-,CASSYSGRGSYEQYF,TGTGCCAGCAGTTACAGCGGGAGAGGATCCTACGAGCAGTACTTC
TRBJ1-5,-,TRBV5-1,-,CASSLRSNGSNQPQHF,TGCGCCAGCAGCTTGCGTTCAAACGGGAGCAATCAGCCCCAGCATTTT
TRBJ1-2,TRBD1,TRBV4-1,few,CASAGTATTNYGYTF,TGCGCCAGCGCCGGGACAGCAACAACTAACTATGGCTACACCTTC
TRBJ1-5,TRBD1,TRBV7-2,-,CASSSDRGRPQHF,TGTGCCAGCAGCTCGGACAGGGGGCGGCCCCAGCATTTT
TRBJ2-7,TRBD1,TRBV30,-,CAWTGGTYEQYF,TGTGCCTGGACAGGGGGCACGTACGAGCAGTACTTC
TRBJ2-1,-,TRBV7-9,-,CASSFGDGSYNEQFF,TGTGCCAGCAGCTTCGGGGATGGCTCCTACAATGAGCAGTTCTTC
TRBJ2-2,TRBD2,TRBV30,-,CAWSRLAGTGELFF,TGTGCCTGGAGTAGGCTAGCGGGCACCGGGGAGCTGTTTTTT
TRBJ1-4,-,TRBV4-1,-,CASSHDTDLRHNEKLFF,TGCGCCAGCAGCCACGACACAGATTTGAGGCATAATGAAAAACTGTTTTTT
TRBJ2-4,-,TRBV11-3,-,CASSSKVLKNIQYF,TGTGCCAGCAGCTCTAAGGTACTCAAAAACATTCAGTACTTC
TRBJ1-1,-,TRBV6-5,once,CASRDSGEAFF,TGTGCCAGCAGAGACTCAGGGGAAGCTTTCTTT
TRBJ1-2,TRBD1,TRBV5-4,-,CASSLGPAGTGQNYGYTF,TGTGCCAGCAGCTTGGGACCCGCGGGGACAGGACAAAACTATGGCTACACCTTC
TRBJ2-7,-,TRBV2,-,CASSDYEQYF,TGTGCCAGCAGTGACTACGAGCAGTACTTC
TRBJ2-7,TRBD2,TRBV6-1,-,CASSEASSGSPEQYF,TGTGCCAGCAGTGAAGCGTCTAGCGGGAGCCCCGAGCAGTACTTC
TRBJ2-7,-,TRBV7-2,-,CASSLSPGSYEQYF,TGTGCCAGCAGCTTATCCCCGGGGTCCTACGAGCAGTACTTC
TRBJ2-7,-,TRBV30,-,CAWKSRRSYEQYF,TGTGCCTGGAAGTCTAGGAGATCCTACGAGCAGTACTTC
TRBJ2-2,-,TRBV6-5,-,CASSYSTGSAAGELFF,TGTGCCAGCAGTTACTCAACGGGGTCCGCGGCCGGGGAGCTGTTTTTT
TRBJ2-1,TRBD2,TRBV7-9,-,CASSLGSGGIYNEQFF,TGTGCCAGCAGCTTAGGTAGCGGGGGAATCTACAATGAGCAGTTCTTC
TRBJ1-1,-,TRBV19,-,CASNGGVGMNTEAFF,TGTGCCAGTAATGGGGGGGTAGGGATGAACACTGAAGCTTTCTTT
TRBJ1-2,TRBD1,TRBV27,-,CASRPTGNDGYTF,TGTGCCAGCCGGCCGACAGGGAACGATGGCTACACCTTC
TRBJ1-3,-,TRBV9,-,CASSARSFSGNTIYF,TGTGCCAGCAGCGCGAGGTCCTTCTCTGGAAACACCATATATTTT
TRBJ2-1,-,TRBV5-6,-,CASSLVLGSSYNEQFF,TGTGCCAGCAGCCTGGTTCTGGGCAGCTCCTACAATGAGCAGTTCTTC
TRBJ1-6,-,TRBV30,-,CACEGGYNSPLHF,TGTGCCTGTGAGGGGGGATATAATTCACCCCTCCACTTT
TRBJ2-1,-,TRBV29-1,-,CSVGPGWDEQFF,TGCAGCGTTGGACCGGGGTGGGATGAGCAGTTCTTC
TRBJ2-3,TRBD2,TRBV7-2,-,CASSDRLAGADTQYF,TGTGCCAGCAGCGACCGACTAGCGGGAGCAGATACGCAGTATTTT
TRBJ1-5,-,TRBV30,-,CAWSVTGWPNQPQHF,TGTGCCTGGAGTGTAACAGGGTGGCCCAATCAGCCCCAGCATTTT
TRBJ1-1,-,TRBV14,-,CASSQYLNTEAFF,TGTGCCAGCAGCCAATATTTGAACACTGAAGCTTTCTTT
TRBJ2-2,-,TRBV6-5,-,CASSYVRIGELFF,TGTGCCAGCAGTTACGTTAGGATCGGGGAGCTGTTTTTT
TRBJ2-5,-,TRBV10-3,-,CAISDSQGLGQETQYF,TGTGCCATCAGTGATTCACAGGGACTTGGGCAAGAGACCCAGTACTTC
TRBJ2-3,-,TRBV10-3,-,CAISALDFQADTQYF,TGTGCCATCAGTGCCCTGGACTTTCAGGCAGATACGCAGTATTTT
TRBJ2-2,TRBD1,TRBV9,-,CASSVVPGGVTGELFF,TGTGCCAGCAGCGTAGTCCCAGGGGGCGTCACCGGGGAGCTGTTTTTT
TRBJ2-7,-,TRBV9,-,CASSVVQDSYEQYF,TGTGCCAGCAGCGTAGTACAGGACTCCTACGAGCAGTACTTC
TRBJ1-4,-,TRBV30,-,CAWKTGPDNEKLFF,TGTGCCTGGAAGACAGGTCCAGATAATGAAAAACTGTTTTTT
TRBJ1-2,TRBD1,TRBV29-1,-,CSGQGGRDYGYTF,TGCAGCGGACAGGGGGGCAGGGACTATGGCTACACCTTC
TRBJ1-1,-,TRBV2,-,CASSDLGAGTEAFF,TGTGCCAGCAGTGACCTGGGGGCCGGCACTGAAGCTTTCTTT
TRBJ2-7,-,TRBV7-2,-,CATSDPAGEQYF,TGTGCCACTAGCGACCCCGCCGGGGAGCAGTACTTC
TRBJ2-1,-,TRBV7-2,-,CASSLRFRDYNEQFF,TGTGCCAGCAGCTTAAGGTTCAGGGATTACAATGAGCAGTTCTTC
TRBJ2-4,TRBD2,TRBV30,-,CAWSSLAGAKNIQYF,TGTGCCTGGAGTTCACTAGCGGGAGCCAAAAACATTCAGTACTTC
TRBJ2-3,-,TRBV7-9,-,CASTEPDTQYF,TGTGCCAGCACGGAGCCAGATACGCAGTATTTT
TRBJ2-5,TRBD1,TRBV19,-,CASSRVRISGTGRETQYF,TGTGCCAGTAGTAGAGTCAGGATTTCCGGGACAGGGAGGGAGACCCAGTACTTC
TRBJ1-5,-,TRBV6-1,-,CASRTQGVQPQHF,TGTGCCAGCAGGACCCAGGGTGTCCAGCCCCAGCATTTT
TRBJ2-1,TRBD2,TRBV30,-,CAWSASSGIAEFF,TGTGCCTGGAGTGCTTCAAGCGGGATCGCCGAGTTCTTC
TRBJ2-1,TRBD2,TRBV4-1,-,CASSSQTLLTSGRTSYNEQFF,TGCGCCAGCAGCTCACAGACGCTTTTGACTAGCGGGCGTACCTCCTACAATGAGCAGTTCTTC
TRBJ2-7,TRBD1,TRBV28,-,CASSLFTGGRDEQYF,TGTGCCAGCAGTTTATTTACAGGGGGCCGGGACGAGCAGTACTTC